The T cell receptor (beta chain) under discussion was sequenced for a study of human versus mouse CDR3 diversity and MHC coevolution (dated by TCRdb to the late 2010s). Regarding the research as a whole: According to reports, the immunoSEQ assay detects one in 200,000 T cells and minimizes multiplex PCR amplification bias. Valid reads per sample ranged from about 0.6 x 10^7 to 1.6 x 10^7 across mouse and human samples. Human naive CD4 T cell repertoires were used as a reference for TCR selection on multiple MHC II alleles and were compared with human-TCR-locus transgenic mice carrying single MHC II. The human cohort comprised three healthy volunteer blood donors, one aged 30 to 40, one aged 40 to 49 and one aged 60 to 70 at collection. General conclusions and limits of the study: iCHAO1 estimates gave humans the largest TCR beta repertoire, 1.5 million to 2 million clonotypes, attributed likely to selection by multiple MHC II molecules. Repertoire diversity was not considered directly comparable between humans and mice because human T cells were selected on roughly six MHC II alleles. On average, humans had more CDR3 deletions and insertions than mice, indicating greater exonuclease and TdT activity. Among all compared groups, two of the three human donors had the lowest clonal inequality scores.

A note on this clone: It has no known antigen specificity. The input lacks base qualities; no much larger clone sits a single base away.

Between the V and J ends, shortened by 5 bases and 7 bases respectively, the junction contains 18 bases. In the germline V gene (reference sequence), CDR1 corresponds to SEHNR and CDR2 to FQNEAQ. The CDR3 covers 15 residues, taking in both the cysteine and the phenylalanine. Only the CDR3 portion is preserved as DNA: 45 bases, with reading frame beginning at the first base. The QIAGEN blood and tissue kit was used to extract genomic DNA from sorted cells, and the DNA was quantified on a NanoDrop 1000. TCR alpha and beta chains were deep sequenced and quantified on the immunoSEQ platform using multiplex PCR of genomic DNA. Regarding the original processing steps: IMGT gene and region definitions were used for annotation of the TCR sequences. Out-of-frame rearrangements were taken as a proxy for the preselection repertoire and were compared with in-frame clonotypes. The iCHAO1 estimator provided with the immunoSEQ platform was used to estimate repertoire size. A Gini index based on the Lorenz curve was applied to in-frame amino acid clonotypes to measure clonal inequality. Shared clonotypes were counted with the intersect function of the R package tcR, and similarity was scored with the Jaccard index. V, J and V-J usage frequencies went into a principal component analysis run with the R prcomp function, with no normalization applied. Drawn from immuneACCESS, this table holds only the in-frame rearrangements with V and J called that TCRdb kept. Clones are partly lost; checked studies trace under half to an unresolved V gene and leave the rest unexplained. V, J and clone size were drawn from that table, and D and trimming were deduced from the DNA. This sample gives 60,000 to 95,000 clones in total; roughly 92% of them show up just once. The ten largest clones add up to roughly 0.16% of the sample.

Naive CD4 T cells, defined as CD45RO-negative and CD62L-positive, were isolated from PBMCs by fluorescence-activated cell sorting. Approximately 50 ml of fresh peripheral blood was collected from each donor, and PBMCs were isolated by Ficoll density centrifugation. Cells were sorted on a FACSAria III instrument, and every sample had a purity above 90%. The receptor's source is a person between 25 and 69 years old in good health. The sequencing input was naive CD4+ T cells from blood. Taken with the paper, the label for cell subset or site translates to: CD45RO-negative CD62L-positive naive CD4 T cells. The rearranged chain carries TRBV7-9 and TRBJ1-5; a tentative D call is TRBD1 (6 bases match). The DNA reads as follows: TGTGCCAGCAGCGCGCAGGGGACGTGGGGCCAGCCCCAGCATTTT. The translation is CASSAQGTWGQPQHF. The full variable domain, completed from the reference TRBV7-9 and TRBJ1-5 proteins outside the CDR3, reads DTGVSQNPRHKITKRGQNVTFRCDPISEHNRLYWYRQTLGQGPEFLTYFQNEAQLEKSRLLSDRFSAERPKGSFSTLEIQRTEQGDSAMYLCASSAQGTWGQPQHFGDGTRLSIL.